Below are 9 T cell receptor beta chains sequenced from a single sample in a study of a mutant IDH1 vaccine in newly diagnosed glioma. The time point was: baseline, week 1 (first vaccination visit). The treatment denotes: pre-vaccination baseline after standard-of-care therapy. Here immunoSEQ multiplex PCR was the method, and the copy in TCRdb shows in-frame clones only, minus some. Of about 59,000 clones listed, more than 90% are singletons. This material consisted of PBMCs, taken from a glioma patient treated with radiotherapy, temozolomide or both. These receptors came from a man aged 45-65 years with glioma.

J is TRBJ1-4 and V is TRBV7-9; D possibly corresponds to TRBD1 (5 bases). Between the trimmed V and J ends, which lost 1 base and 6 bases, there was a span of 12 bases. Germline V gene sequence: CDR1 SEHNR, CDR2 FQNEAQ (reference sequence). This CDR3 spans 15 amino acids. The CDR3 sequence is CASSLGAREYEKLFF. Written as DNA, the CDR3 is TGTGCCAGCAGCTTAGGTGCCAGGGAGTATGAAAAACTGTTTTTT.

The CDR3 region has the DNA TGCGCCAGCAGCTGGCGGGGGGAAGGGTCCACAGATACGCAGTATTTT. This codes for CASSWRGEGSTDTQYF. The V and J genes are TRBV5-1 and TRBJ2-3; TRBD2 matches 8 bases. This CDR3 has 16 amino acids. J was trimmed by 2 bases and V by 3 bases; bases with no gene match: 8. The germline V gene has CDR1 SGHRS and CDR2 YFSETQ.

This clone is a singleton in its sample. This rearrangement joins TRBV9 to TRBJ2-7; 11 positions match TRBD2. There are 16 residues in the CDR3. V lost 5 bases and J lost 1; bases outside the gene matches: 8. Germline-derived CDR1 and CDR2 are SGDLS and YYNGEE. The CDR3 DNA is TGTGCCAGCAGTACCGGACTAGCGGGTGGATCCTACGAGCAGTACTTC. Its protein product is CASSTGLAGGSYEQYF.

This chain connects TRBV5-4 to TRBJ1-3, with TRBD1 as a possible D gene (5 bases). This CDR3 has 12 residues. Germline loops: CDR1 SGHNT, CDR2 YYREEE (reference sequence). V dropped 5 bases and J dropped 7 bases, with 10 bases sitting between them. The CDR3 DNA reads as TGTGCCAGCAGAGACAGTCCTAACACCATATATTTT. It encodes CASRDSPNTIYF.

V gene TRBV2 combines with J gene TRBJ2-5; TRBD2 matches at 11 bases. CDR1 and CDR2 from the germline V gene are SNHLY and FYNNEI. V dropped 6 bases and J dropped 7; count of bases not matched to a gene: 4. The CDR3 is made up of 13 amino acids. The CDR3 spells CASRTSGSGTQYF. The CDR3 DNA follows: TGTGCCAGCAGAACTAGCGGGAGCGGGACCCAGTACTTC. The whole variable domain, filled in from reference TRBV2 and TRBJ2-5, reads EPEVTQTPSHQVTQMGQEVILRCVPISNHLYFYWYRQILGQKVEFLVSFYNNEISEKSEIFDDQFSVERPDGSNFTLKIRSTKLEDSAMYFCASRTSGSGTQYFGPGTRLLVL.

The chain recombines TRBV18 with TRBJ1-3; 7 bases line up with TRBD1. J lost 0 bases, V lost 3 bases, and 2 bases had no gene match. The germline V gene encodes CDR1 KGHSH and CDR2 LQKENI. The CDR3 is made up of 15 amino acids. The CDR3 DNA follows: TGTGCCAGCTCACCGACAGGGAACTCTGGAAACACCATATATTTT. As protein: CASSPTGNSGNTIYF.

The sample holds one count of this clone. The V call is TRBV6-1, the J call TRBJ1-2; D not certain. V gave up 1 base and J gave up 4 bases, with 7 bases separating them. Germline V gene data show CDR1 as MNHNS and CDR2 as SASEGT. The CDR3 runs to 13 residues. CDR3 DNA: TGTGCCAGCAGTGAAGGTCCTGGCTATGGCTACACCTTC. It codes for CASSEGPGYGYTF.

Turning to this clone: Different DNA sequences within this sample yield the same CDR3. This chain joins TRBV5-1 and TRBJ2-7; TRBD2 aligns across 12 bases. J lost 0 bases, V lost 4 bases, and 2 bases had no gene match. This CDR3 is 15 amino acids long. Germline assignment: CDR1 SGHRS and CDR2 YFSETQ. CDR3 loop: CASSLAGGNSYEQYF. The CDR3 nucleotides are TGCGCCAGCAGCCTAGCGGGAGGGAACTCCTACGAGCAGTACTTC.

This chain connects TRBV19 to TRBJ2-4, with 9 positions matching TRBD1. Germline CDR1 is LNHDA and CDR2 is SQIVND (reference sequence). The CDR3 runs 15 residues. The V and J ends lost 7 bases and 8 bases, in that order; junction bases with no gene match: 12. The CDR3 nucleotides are TGTGCCAGTAACCAGGACAGGGGCTGGGGGGACATTCAGTACTTC. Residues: CASNQDRGWGDIQYF.